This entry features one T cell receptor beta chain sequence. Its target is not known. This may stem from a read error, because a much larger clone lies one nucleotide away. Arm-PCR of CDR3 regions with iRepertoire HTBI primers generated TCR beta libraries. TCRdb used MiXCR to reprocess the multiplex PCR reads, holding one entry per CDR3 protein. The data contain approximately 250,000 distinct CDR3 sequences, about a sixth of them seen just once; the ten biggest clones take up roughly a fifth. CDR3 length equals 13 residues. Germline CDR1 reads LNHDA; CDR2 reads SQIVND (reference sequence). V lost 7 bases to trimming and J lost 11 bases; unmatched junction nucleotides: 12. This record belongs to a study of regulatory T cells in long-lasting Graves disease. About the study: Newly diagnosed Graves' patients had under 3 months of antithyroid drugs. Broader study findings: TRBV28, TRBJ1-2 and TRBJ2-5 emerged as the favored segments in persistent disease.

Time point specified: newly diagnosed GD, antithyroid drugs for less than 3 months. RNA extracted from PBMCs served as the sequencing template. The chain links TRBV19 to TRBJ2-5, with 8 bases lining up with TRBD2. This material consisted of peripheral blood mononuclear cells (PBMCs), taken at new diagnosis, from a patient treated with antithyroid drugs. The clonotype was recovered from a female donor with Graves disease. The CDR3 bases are TGTGCCAGTATCGGGGGGGGCGGGTATGAGCAGTACTTC. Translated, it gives CASIGGGGYEQYF.